Listed here are 19 T cell receptor beta chains from one sample, sequenced in a study of identical twins. One entry per CDR3 protein, called by TCRdb with MiXCR from the 5' RACE reads. Of around 530,000 distinct CDR3 sequences listed, around 15% are singletons. In addition, the sample was reused for a study of yellow fever vaccine responses in identical twins.

Material for sequencing was CD4+ T cells sorted from blood. These receptor sequences come from a woman younger than 35 in good health.

This clonotype was detected a few times. The V gene is TRBV3-1, the J gene TRBJ1-6, with D unresolved. Per germline, CDR1 LGHDT and CDR2 YNNKEL (reference sequence). V was cut by 4 bases and J by 4 bases, with 8 bases left in between. CDR3 length: 14 amino acids. The CDR3 sequence: CASSLDTYNSPLHF. The CDR3 DNA reads TGTGCCAGCAGCCTAGACACGTATAATTCACCCCTCCACTTT.

Only a few counts were recorded for this clonotype. The chain links TRBV12-3 or TRBV12-4 to TRBJ1-2; D uncertain. The CDR3 totals 15 residues. V was clipped by 6 bases and J by 11 bases, with 25 bases between them. This chain's CDR3 is CASRPSGGSLLGYTF. As DNA, the CDR3 is TGTGCCAGCAGACCCTCGGGAGGGTCCTTACTTGGTTACACCTTC.

This clonotype has more than one count but fewer than ten. The chain is built from TRBV20-1 and TRBJ2-2; the match to TRBD2 covers 8 bases. Germline V gene sequence: CDR1 DFQATT, CDR2 SNEGSKA (reference sequence). J lost 1 base, V lost 0 bases, and 4 bases had no gene match. The CDR3 length is 16 residues. CDR3 region: CSARDLREGNTGELFF. CDR3 DNA: TGCAGTGCTAGAGATTTACGGGAGGGGAACACCGGGGAGCTGTTTTTT.

This clonotype was picked up a small number of times. The chain links TRBV18 to TRBJ2-7; 11 bases match TRBD2. J gave up 2 bases and V 4 bases, and 4 bases lay outside the gene matches. The germline V gene encodes CDR1 KGHSH and CDR2 LQKENI. The CDR3 is made up of 15 amino acids. The CDR3 sequence: CASSRGSGRAYEQYF. Here the CDR3 DNA reads TGTGCCAGCTCACGAGGTAGCGGGAGGGCCTACGAGCAGTACTTC.

This clonotype was detected ten times or more. This chain connects TRBV14 to TRBJ1-5; possibly TRBD1 for D (6 bases). Germline V gene lookup returns CDR1 SGHDN and CDR2 FVKESK. The CDR3 sequence is 16 residues long. V lost 0 bases and J 7 bases, leaving 16 bases between the germline ends. The CDR3 DNA reads as TGTGCCAGCAGCCAAGATATACCAGGGGCGGTCCAGCCCCAGCATTTT. Protein sequence: CASSQDIPGAVQPQHF.

The V gene is TRBV27, the J gene TRBJ1-2; D may be TRBD1 (5 bases). CDR3 length equals 13 residues. Germline CDR1 and CDR2: MNHEY and SMNVEV (reference sequence). Trimming took off 2 bases at V and 7 bases at J, with 11 bases between the two ends. CDR3 DNA: TGTGCCAGCAGTTTAACAAGGGGTGGTGGCTACACCTTC. Encoded protein: CASSLTRGGGYTF.

This clonotype was detected only a few times. V usage is TRBV5-5 and J usage is TRBJ1-4; possibly TRBD1 for D (5 bases). V gave up 4 bases and J gave up 3 bases, with 13 bases separating them. Germline V gives CDR1 SGHKS, CDR2 YYEKEE (reference sequence). The CDR3 contains 15 residues. This CDR3 reads CASSLDGTPNEKLFF. CDR3 DNA: TGTGCCAGCAGCCTGGACGGGACGCCTAATGAAAAACTGTTTTTT.

This clonotype was seen ten or more times. In DNA, the CDR3 is TGCGCCAGCAGCCAAGTTGTTAGCGGGAGGGCCAATGAGCAGTTCTTC. It translates to CASSQVVSGRANEQFF. The V call is TRBV4-1, the J call TRBJ2-1, with TRBD2 matching over 11 bases. The V gene's germline CDR1 is MGHRA and CDR2 YSYEKL. V trimming: 1 base; J trimming: 6 bases; junction bases outside the gene matches: 5. This CDR3 has 16 amino acids.

This clonotype has a handful of counts. The chain combines TRBV3-1 with TRBJ2-7; D not resolved. V was clipped by 1 base and J by 6 bases, with 7 bases between them. This CDR3 comprises 12 residues. Per the germline V gene, CDR1 is LGHDT and CDR2 is YNNKEL (reference sequence). The chain's CDR3 is CASSQVVFEQYF. As DNA, the CDR3 is TGTGCCAGCAGCCAAGTTGTTTTCGAGCAGTACTTC.

This clonotype was detected many times. The chain uses TRBV24-1 and TRBJ2-7; D may be TRBD1 (5 bases). There are 13 residues in the CDR3. Germline CDR1 KGHDR, CDR2 SFDVKD. Trimming pared 9 bases from V and 0 bases from J, leaving 11 bases between. CDR3 loop: CATSRATSYEQYF. The CDR3 nucleotides are TGTGCCACCTCCAGGGCCACCTCCTACGAGCAGTACTTC.

The chain carries TRBV24-1 and TRBJ2-2; D unclear. The CDR3 is made up of 13 amino acids. The germline V and J ends were trimmed by 7 bases and 0 bases, with 5 bases remaining between them. Germline CDR1 is KGHDR and CDR2 is SFDVKD. CDR3 coding DNA: TGTGCCACCAGCCACGCGAACACCGGGGAGCTGTTTTTT. It codes for CATSHANTGELFF.

In this sample, this clonotype turned up a few times. The rearrangement links TRBV7-6 to TRBJ2-5; D gene uncertain. Germline-derived CDR1 and CDR2 are SGHVS and FNYEAQ. V lost 1 base to trimming and J lost 7 bases, with 19 bases between them. CDR3 length: 16 residues. DNA for the CDR3: TGTGCCAGCAGCTTAGGTTTGTCGGACGGAGCTTGGACCCAGTACTTC. As protein: CASSLGLSDGAWTQYF. Combining the CDR3 with reference TRBV7-6 and TRBJ2-5 gives the whole variable domain GAGVSQSPRYKVTKRGQDVALRCDPISGHVSLYWYRQALGQGPEFLTYFNYEAQQDKSGLPNDRFSAERPEGSISTLTIQRTEQRDSAMYRCASSLGLSDGAWTQYFGPGTRLLVL.

V and J are TRBV20-1 and TRBJ1-3, with D possibly matching TRBD1 (5 bases). In germline, CDR1 is DFQATT, CDR2 SNEGSKA (reference sequence). CDR3 length equals 14 residues. Trimming took 4 bases from V and 0 from J, leaving 10 bases between them. The CDR3 coding sequence is TGCAGTGCTACCTTTGACAGCTCTGGAAACACCATATATTTT. Translation gives CSATFDSSGNTIYF.

Only a few counts were recorded for this clonotype. The chain couples TRBV20-1 to TRBJ1-2; no firm D call. Trimming took 0 bases from V and 11 from J, leaving 10 bases between them. Germline CDR1 and CDR2: DFQATT and SNEGSKA (reference sequence). The CDR3 covers 11 residues. The CDR3 here is CSARDQLEYTF. The CDR3 nucleotides read TGCAGTGCTAGAGATCAGTTGGAATACACCTTC.

The table lists this clonotype with a few counts. J is TRBJ1-5 and V is TRBV28; weak D call: TRBD1 (6 bases). CDR3 size: 15 residues. CDR1 is MDHEN and CDR2 is SYDVKM in the germline V gene. The germline V and J ends were trimmed by 1 base and 9 bases, with 16 bases remaining between them. Written as DNA, the CDR3 is TGTGCCAGCAGTTTATTCAGACAGGAACCATGGCCCCAGCATTTT. This gives the protein CASSLFRQEPWPQHF.

CDR3 sequence (DNA): TGCGCCAGCAGCCTCGCCGGCGGGAAAAGCACAGATACGCAGTATTTT. Residues: CASSLAGGKSTDTQYF. The V and J genes are TRBV4-1 and TRBJ2-3, with D perhaps TRBD2 (6 bases). The germline V and J ends were trimmed by 4 bases and 0 bases, with 14 bases remaining between them. Per the germline V gene, CDR1 is MGHRA and CDR2 is YSYEKL. The CDR3 totals 16 residues.

V usage is TRBV7-8 and J usage is TRBJ2-1; 9 nucleotides line up with TRBD1. The J segment lost 5 bases and the V segment lost 5 bases, leaving 7 bases of the junction unmatched. CDR1 and CDR2 from the germline V gene are SGHVS and FQNEAQ. The CDR3 loop spans 15 amino acids. CDR3 DNA: TGTGCCAGCAGCCAACGGGACAGGGTCAACAATGAGCAGTTCTTC. The encoded protein is CASSQRDRVNNEQFF.

This clonotype was picked up one time. The junction departs from the called germline gene at one end, perhaps through a read error. The V call is TRBV2, the J call TRBJ2-1; either TRBD1 or TRBD2 may fit D (5 bases each). Germline V gene lookup returns CDR1 SNHLY and CDR2 FYNNEI. The CDR3 runs to 15 residues. CDR3 bases: TGTGCCTGCAGGAACGAAGGGGCGAGGGGAAATGAGCAGTTCTTC. This translates into CACRNEGARGNEQFF. The entire variable domain, with the rest obtained from reference TRBV2 and TRBJ2-1, is as follows: EPEVTQTPSHQVTQMGQEVILRCVPISNHLYFYWYRQILGQKVEFLVSFYNNEISEKSEIFDDQFSVERPDGSNFTLKIRSTKLEDSAMYFCACRNEGARGNEQFFGPGTRLTVL.

The genes are TRBV10-3 and TRBJ1-2; no definite D call. Germline-derived CDR1 and CDR2 are ENHRY and SYGVKD. V was cut by 4 bases and J by 3 bases, with 3 bases left in between. CDR3 length: 11 residues. The CDR3, as DNA: TGTGCCATCAGTGTGGACTATGGCTACACCTTC. Protein: CAISVDYGYTF.